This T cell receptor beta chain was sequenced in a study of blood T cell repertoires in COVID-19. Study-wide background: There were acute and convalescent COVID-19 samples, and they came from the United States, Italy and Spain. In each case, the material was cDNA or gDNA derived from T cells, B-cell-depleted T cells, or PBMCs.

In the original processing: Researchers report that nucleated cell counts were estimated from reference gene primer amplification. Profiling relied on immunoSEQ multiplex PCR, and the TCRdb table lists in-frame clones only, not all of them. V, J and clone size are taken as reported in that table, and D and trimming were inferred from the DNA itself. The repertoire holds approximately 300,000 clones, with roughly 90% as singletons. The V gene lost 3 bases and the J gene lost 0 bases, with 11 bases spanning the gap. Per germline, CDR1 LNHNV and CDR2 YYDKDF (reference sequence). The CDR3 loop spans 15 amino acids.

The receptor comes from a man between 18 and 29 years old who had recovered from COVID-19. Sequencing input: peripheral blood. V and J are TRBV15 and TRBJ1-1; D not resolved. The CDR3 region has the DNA TGTGCCACCAGCAGTTGGGCAGGAATGAACACTGAAGCTTTCTTT. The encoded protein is CATSSWAGMNTEAFF.